This paragraph reports one T cell receptor (beta chain). Its specificity is unknown. The sample is drawn from a study of cytomegalovirus exposure and HLA in healthy donors. The study, taken as a whole, reports: The only immune exposure information that was available was CMV serostatus.

This CDR3 spans 15 amino acids. Trimming cost V 6 bases and J 1 base, with 13 bases left between them. Germline V gives CDR1 MNHNS, CDR2 SASEGT. PCR amplification relied on 60 Vbeta primers (plus 13 Jbeta primers). TCRdb's table, derived via immunoSEQ multiplex PCR, lists solely in-frame clones and lacks some. The sample table sets out 45,000 to 60,000 clones. This TCR was recovered from a male donor in good health and CMV-seronegative. The specimen was PBMCs. The chain employs TRBV6-1 and TRBJ1-5; the D gene is possibly TRBD1 (6 bases). CDR3 region: CASSRQETSNQPQHF. DNA of the CDR3: TGTGCCAGCAGCCGACAGGAGACAAGCAATCAGCCCCAGCATTTT.